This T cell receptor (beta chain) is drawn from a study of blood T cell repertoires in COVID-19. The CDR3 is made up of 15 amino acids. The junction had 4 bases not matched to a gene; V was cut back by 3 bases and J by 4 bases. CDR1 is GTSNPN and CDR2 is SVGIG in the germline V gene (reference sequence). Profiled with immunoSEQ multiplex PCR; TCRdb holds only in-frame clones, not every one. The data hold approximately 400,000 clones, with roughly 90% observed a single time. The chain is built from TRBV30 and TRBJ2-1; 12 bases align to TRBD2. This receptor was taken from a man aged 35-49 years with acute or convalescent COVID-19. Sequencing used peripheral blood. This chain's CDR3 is CAWSLTSGRYNEQFF. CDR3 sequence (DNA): TGTGCCTGGAGCCTGACTAGCGGGAGATACAATGAGCAGTTCTTC.